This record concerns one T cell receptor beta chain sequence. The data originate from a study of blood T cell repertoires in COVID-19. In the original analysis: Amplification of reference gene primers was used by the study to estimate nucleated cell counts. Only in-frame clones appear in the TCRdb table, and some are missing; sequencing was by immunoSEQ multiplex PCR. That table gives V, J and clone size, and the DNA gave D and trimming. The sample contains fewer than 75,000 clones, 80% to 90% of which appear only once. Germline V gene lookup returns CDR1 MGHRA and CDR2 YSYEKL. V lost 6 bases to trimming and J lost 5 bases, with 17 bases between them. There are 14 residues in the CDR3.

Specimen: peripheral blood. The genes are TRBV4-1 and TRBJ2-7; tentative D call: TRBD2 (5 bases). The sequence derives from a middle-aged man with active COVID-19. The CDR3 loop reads CASRPTEVNHEQYF. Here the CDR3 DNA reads TGCGCCAGCAGACCGACGGAGGTTAACCACGAGCAGTACTTC.